This T cell receptor beta chain was sequenced for a study of cytomegalovirus exposure and HLA in healthy donors (dated by TCRdb to the late 2010s). For the wider study: An earlier analysis of more than 550 of the donors reported under 300 Gb of sequence data and 117 million unique TCR beta sequences obtained from roughly 170 million T cells. In the later analysis, no new phenotypic data were used to find candidate immune exposures; instead, reliance was placed on TCR beta sequences and their occurrence across donors. The T cell repertoires of 700 or so subjects were profiled by immunosequencing and related to cytomegalovirus serostatus. The number of typed donors differed by locus: roughly 629-630 for A, B, C, DRB1 and DQB1; approximately 530 for DQA1; some 590 for DPA1; and about 450 for DPB1. About five DR-DQ haplotypes were handled as single units for association and clustering, since linkage in the cohort was strong. In a later analysis, previously published TCR beta repertoires from several hundred donors were re-analyzed and high-resolution HLA genotyping was added so that TCR occurrence patterns could be studied. To predict cytomegalovirus infection status, the study combined high-throughput TCR immunosequencing, statistical association of individual TCRs with disease status, and machine learning. All discovery cohort repertoires had been generated on a single sequencing platform. The study aimed to test whether signatures of past pathogen exposure could be identified by cataloging public T cell receptors. HLA typing included class I and class II loci at four-digit resolution. In addition to the first cohort of around 670 subjects, a separate validation cohort of around 110 different subjects was used. About 330 gigabases of sequencing data and around 80 million unique TCR sequences made up an early release that covered around 640 HLA-typed donors. In a later genetic analysis, genome-wide SNP genotypes for about three fifths of the 666 donors were used, and that subset was treated as a discovery cohort. An earlier analysis of some 500 of the donors applied high-throughput TCR beta sequencing to assess whether each TCR beta V gene segment acted as functional or pseudogenic. On average, 235,054 unique TCR beta nucleotide sequences were sequenced per donor among a few hundred genotyped donors of the cohort, with roughly a sixth of those sequences being non-productive. Of the 300 to 500 genotyped donors, roughly 76% were placed in the genetic ancestry cluster associated with self-reported Caucasian donors. Donor age, sex, ethnicity and CMV serostatus were collected together with the repertoire data.

Libraries were made using the immunoSEQ multiplex PCR assay. A mixture of 60 forward primers for TCR Vbeta segments and 13 reverse primers for TCR Jbeta segments was used in the multiplex PCR. The CDR3 region of rearranged TCR beta genes was amplified from genomic DNA with a multiplex PCR assay. On the Illumina HiSeq System, the amplified TCR beta libraries were sequenced as 87-base-pair reads. In the paper's pipeline: In a later analysis, around 80 million unique TCR beta chains were counted across the 666 repertoires, and roughly 11 million of these chains were shared by at least two donors. Raw reads were error-corrected and collapsed into unique sequences with a nearest-neighbor algorithm that merged closely related sequences to remove PCR and sequencing errors. To assign V, D and J gene segments, CDR3 sequences were aligned to IMGT reference sequences. Each retained sequence needed at least a six-nucleotide match to both a V gene segment and a J gene segment. Rearrangements were classified as productive when the CDR3 lacked stop codons and remained in frame with V and J, and all other rearrangements were classified as non-productive. Following IMGT convention, CDR3 was defined as the stretch from the second conserved V-encoded cysteine to the conserved J-encoded phenylalanine. The earlier analysis of about 620 of the donors excluded sequences that lacked an unambiguous match to a single V gene segment. In an earlier analysis of approximately 560 of the donors, a V segment was called functional when productive rearrangements were above 56.7%, and segregating when the standard deviation between donors exceeded 5%. A statistical classification framework was developed to diagnose cytomegalovirus status using the catalog of TCR beta chain sequences. V and J gene assignment, in a later analysis, came from comparing TCR nucleotide sequences with IMGT/GENE-DB human TR gene sequences. Using the TCRdist pipeline, a later analysis assigned CDR3 sequences along with most-parsimonious VDJ recombination scenarios. In a later analysis, each TCR beta chain was defined by its CDR3 amino acid sequence together with its V-gene family, and reads without a unique V-gene family were excluded. A later analysis removed 450 to 600 highly shared, low-generation-probability nucleotide sequences to deal with suspected cross-contamination and a sequencing artifact. In a later analysis, a clonal expansion index was calculated for each public chain from normalized within-repertoire ranks of inferred template counts. In a later analysis, generation probabilities were computed with a VDJ recombination model fitted to out-of-frame rearrangements, and the resulting probabilities were checked against IGoR. A later analysis scored TCR-TCR, TCR-HLA and TCR-CMV co-occurrence with hypergeometric tests, applying a repertoire-size bias correction to TCR pairs. False discovery rates were estimated in a later analysis by permuting HLA or CMV assignments 20 times. In a later analysis, co-occurring TCRs were grouped using DBSCAN, and TCRdist sequence similarity was added for clustering within HLA-allele-positive subsets. For co-occurrence clustering, repertoires with fewer than 30,000 or more than 120,000 public chains were excluded, along with roughly 5 repertoires with anomalous nucleotide sharing. Drawn from immuneACCESS, this table holds only the in-frame rearrangements with V and J called that TCRdb kept. Clones are partly lost; checked studies trace under half to an unresolved V gene and leave the rest unexplained. V and J calls plus clone size are reproduced from that table; the DNA served to infer D and trimming. This sample has about 120,000 clones in its table, and more than 65% of those were observed once. The biggest ten clones account for 1.5% of the sample.

Reading the germline V gene gives CDR1 SGDLS and CDR2 YYNGEE. The CDR3 has 13 amino acids, counting the end cysteine and phenylalanine. The sequence is cut down to CDR3 DNA, 39 bases in frame from base 1. V was cut back by 6 bases and J by 6 bases, leaving a gap of 15 bases between them. The cohort was made up of 650 to 700 healthy bone marrow donors. At the time of sampling, all cohort members were nominally healthy, though unrecorded immune exposures were likely present. The donor was CMV seronegative and was included in the group of a few hundred seronegative cohort members. A peripheral blood sample was collected from each donor, and TCR beta sequencing was performed on peripheral blood mononuclear cells. Genomic DNA was extracted from the blood cell samples with the Qiagen DNeasy Blood Extraction Kit. Notes on this clone: Its binding antigen is unknown. Base qualities are not provided; no much larger clone lies one nucleotide away.

Beyond this particular receptor, the publication reports: Immune exposure information for the cohort was limited to CMV serostatus. According to a later analysis, most CMV-associated TCR beta chains appeared to be HLA-restricted, and the HLA associations seemed to be driven largely by CMV exposure. A group of highly shared sequence variants was considered likely to be a technical artifact of the sequencing pipeline. In vitro tests confirmed that a few of the cytomegalovirus-associated TCR beta chains recognize cytomegalovirus antigens. In this cohort, only TCR beta chains were sequenced, and detectable features were limited by the absence of alpha or paired-chain data. Most TCR sequences were observed very rarely across donors, whereas some public TCRs were present in many individuals. According to a later analysis, TCR association rates differed among HLA loci, with DRB1 alleles showing the most associated TCRs and HLA-C alleles showing the fewest. Cytomegalovirus status was reported to be diagnosed by the classifier with high specificity and sensitivity in both the original and validation cohorts. Compared with the 666-donor mean, donors in an Asian-associated ancestry cluster had fewer N-insertions in productive TCRs, according to a later genetic analysis. A later genetic analysis associated a missense DCLRE1C variant with V-gene and J-gene trimming of TCR beta chains, and an independent cohort replicated the association. Broadly in line with IMGT annotations, most TCR beta V segments showed up in productive rearrangements about 87% or about 30% of the time in an earlier analysis of around 600 of the donors. Linkage disequilibrium might explain the correlated functional status among segregating V segments, but an unknown experimental factor could not be excluded. The study gave a list of 150 to 200 TCR beta chains associated with cytomegalovirus. The authors suggested that the approach could potentially be extended to other disease states and immunological phenotypes. Because some donors lacked HLA typing at each locus, the association tests relied only on the typed subset. Some 16 rarely observed V segments, including chromosome 9 orphons, were excluded from the earlier analysis of approximately 500 of the donors because counts were too low. A further reported finding was that TCR beta sequences accurately predicted the HLA-A and HLA-B alleles for most subjects in the first cohort. Compared with equally common non-associated chains, HLA-associated TCR beta chains in a later analysis were more clonally expanded and had lower generation probabilities. At a false discovery rate of 0.05, a later analysis linked about 17,000 TCR beta sequences to specific HLA alleles. Roughly uniform sequencing depth across donors was assumed in presence/absence analyses, although this assumption may not hold. When HLA alleles, especially DR and DQ, strongly co-occurred, attributing TCR associations to individual alleles was difficult. Some IMGT-functional V segments, including TRBV6-2 and TRBV6-3, could not be distinguished by the 87-base-pair reads and were therefore excluded. According to a later analysis, parvovirus B19, influenza, CMV and Epstein-Barr virus appeared linked to several top co-occurrence clusters.

This TCR came from a woman aged 18-29 years in good health and CMV-seronegative. Sequencing was performed on PBMCs. The sequence is built from TRBV9 and TRBJ1-1, and the D gene may be TRBD1, 5 bases matching. The CDR3 here reads CASKPRTSSEAFF. At the DNA level, the sequence is TGTGCCAGCAAACCCCGGACAAGCTCTGAAGCTTTCTTT.